The 25 T cell receptor beta chains below all came from one sample that was sequenced in a study of chemoradiotherapy in HPV16-positive cancers (dated by TCRdb to the early 2020s). Receptor libraries were prepared by the immunoSEQ multiplex PCR assay. TCRdb carries this immuneACCESS record with in-frame sequences only. Its versions omit some clonotypes, under half of them owing to an unresolved V gene in the studies checked, with the rest unexplained. Counted in this sample were over 6,500 clones; about four fifths of them appeared once. The top ten clonotypes cover roughly 6.5% of the sample. Here the sequenced sample was tumor tissue, taken from a patient who underwent chemoradiotherapy. These receptors were collected from a human donor with HPV-associated anogenital cancer.

The V and J genes are TRBV29-1 and TRBJ2-3, with 7 bases aligning to TRBD1. This CDR3 region has 13 residues. The germline CDR1 and CDR2 sequences are SQVTM and ANQGSEA. The junction had 9 bases not matched to a gene; V was cut back by 8 bases and J by 4 bases. CDR3 amino acids: CSLQYDRADTQYF. CDR3 DNA sequence: TGCAGCCTACAATACGACAGGGCAGATACGCAGTATTTT.

This chain uses TRBV18 with TRBJ1-1; D gene ambiguous. Germline CDR1 is KGHSH and CDR2 is LQKENI. This CDR3 region has 13 residues. V was clipped by 3 bases and J by 1 base, with 6 bases between them. CDR3 loop: CASSPIKNTEAFF. The CDR3 DNA follows: TGTGCCAGCTCACCGATCAAGAACACTGAAGCTTTCTTT.

The chain combines TRBV5-1 with TRBJ2-7; no reliable D call. The germline V gene encodes CDR1 SGHRS and CDR2 YFSETQ. The CDR3 has 12 amino acids. V lost 4 bases and J lost 7, with 12 bases in between. The CDR3 sequence: CASSPGPAEQYF. The DNA of the CDR3 is TGCGCCAGCAGCCCAGGTCCCGCGGAGCAGTACTTC.

The chain has TRBV14 and TRBJ1-2; a weak D match, TRBD1 (6 bases). Germline assignment: CDR1 SGHDN and CDR2 FVKESK. The CDR3 loop spans 14 amino acids. V was shortened by 4 bases and J by 4 bases, with 13 bases between the two germline ends. CDR3 protein: CASSLNRVSYGYTF. Written as DNA, the CDR3 is TGTGCCAGCAGCCTGAACAGGGTGTCCTATGGCTACACCTTC.

This sequence joins TRBV29-1 and TRBJ2-5, with D unclear. Trimming cost V 4 bases and J 5 bases, with 11 bases left between them. There are 12 residues in the CDR3. Germline V CDR1 and CDR2: SQVTM, ANQGSEA. The CDR3 loop reads CSVGTREETQYF. In DNA form, the CDR3 reads TGCAGCGTTGGGACCCGAGAGGAGACCCAGTACTTC.

This chain uses TRBV10-2 with TRBJ1-1; maybe TRBD1 (5 bases). Germline V gene lookup returns CDR1 WSHSY and CDR2 SAAADI. Trimming cost V 7 bases and J 4 bases, with 13 bases left between them. CDR3 length: 13 amino acids. The DNA of the CDR3 is TGCGCCAGCACAAGGGGCGACGGCACTGAAGCTTTCTTT. Its protein is CASTRGDGTEAFF.

This clone has a single count. The CDR3 here is CASSQTSGGEQTQYF. In DNA form, the CDR3 reads TGCGCCAGCAGCCAAACTAGCGGGGGAGAACAGACCCAGTACTTC. This chain joins TRBV5-1 and TRBJ2-5; 11 bases match TRBD2. Germline V gene lookup returns CDR1 SGHRS and CDR2 YFSETQ. V lost 4 bases and J lost 6; bases outside the gene matches: 8. This CDR3 has 15 amino acids.

The rearrangement joins TRBV7-9 to TRBJ1-2, with D maybe TRBD1 (5 bases). The length of the CDR3 is 15 residues. The ends were cut back, 5 bases at V and 0 bases at J, with 13 bases in the middle. Germline V gives CDR1 SEHNR, CDR2 FQNEAQ (reference sequence). The CDR3 spells CASSIDSLTNYGYTF. The CDR3 region has the DNA TGTGCCAGCAGCATTGACAGTTTAACTAACTATGGCTACACCTTC.

This rearrangement joins TRBV2 to TRBJ2-7; D may be TRBD2 (5 bases). V lost 6 bases and J 3 bases, leaving 9 bases between the germline ends. CDR3 length: 12 amino acids. CDR1 and CDR2 (germline): SNHLY, FYNNEI. The CDR3: CASSRGGYEQYF. In DNA, the CDR3 is TGTGCCAGCAGCCGGGGTGGCTACGAGCAGTACTTC.

The chain employs TRBV5-6 and TRBJ2-7, with unresolved D. CDR3 size: 11 residues. Germline CDR1 SGHDT, CDR2 YYEEEE. V lost 4 bases and J lost 4, with 6 bases in between. The CDR3 protein is CASSDRYEQYF. CDR3 bases: TGTGCCAGCAGCGATAGGTACGAGCAGTACTTC.

This sequence joins TRBV9 and TRBJ2-3, with TRBD2 matching 9 bases. The CDR3 has 18 amino acids. Trimming at V came to 4 bases and at J to 0 bases, leaving 12 bases not matched to a gene. Per the germline V gene, CDR1 is SGDLS and CDR2 is YYNGEE. This chain's CDR3 is CASSFAGVAGVSTDTQYF. CDR3 bases: TGTGCCAGCAGCTTCGCAGGAGTAGCGGGGGTCAGCACAGATACGCAGTATTTT.

The V call is TRBV5-8, the J call TRBJ1-6; D perhaps matches TRBD1 (6 bases). Trimming stripped 6 bases from V and 6 bases from J, with 13 bases between. The germline V gene encodes CDR1 SGHTS and CDR2 YDEGEE. CDR3 length equals 14 residues. The CDR3 DNA is TGTGCCAGCACCCTACAGGGCTTTAATTCACCCCTCCACTTT. The encoded protein is CASTLQGFNSPLHF.

This clone was observed once. The gene calls are TRBV28 and TRBJ1-6; 8 bases are a match to TRBD1. The CDR3 length is 13 residues. Losses at the gene ends were 9 bases for V and 5 bases for J; bases not matched to a gene: 3. CDR1 and CDR2 (germline): MDHEN, SYDVKM. This CDR3 reads CASRQGNNSPLHF. The CDR3 DNA is TGTGCCAGTCGACAGGGGAATAATTCACCCCTCCACTTT.

The chain uses TRBV2 and TRBJ2-3; 10 bases agree with TRBD2. The germline V gene encodes CDR1 SNHLY and CDR2 FYNNEI. V lost 8 bases and J lost 9; bases outside the gene matches: 17. The CDR3 sequence is 16 residues long. The CDR3 reads CASRLLAGASTGTQYF. The CDR3 DNA reads as TGTGCCAGCCGCCTTCTAGCGGGGGCATCTACAGGGACGCAGTATTTT.

This chain connects TRBV28 to TRBJ1-5; D gene unclear. The CDR3 sequence is 14 residues long. CDR1 and CDR2 (germline): MDHEN, SYDVKM. The V end was cut by 7 bases, the J end by 4 bases, with 14 bases between. Written as DNA, the CDR3 is TGTGCCAGCAAAACAACAAGGGCGAATCAGCCCCAGCATTTT. Translating gives CASKTTRANQPQHF.

The genes are TRBV11-2 and TRBJ2-7; 7 nucleotides match TRBD1. This CDR3 has 15 residues. Germline V gives CDR1 SGHAT, CDR2 FQNNGV. V lost 5 bases, J lost 0 bases, and 7 bases stayed unmatched. The DNA for the CDR3 is TGTGCCAGCAGCCTTGGACAGGCCAGCTCCTACGAGCAGTACTTC. This codes for CASSLGQASSYEQYF.

The CDR3 DNA reads as TGTGCCAGTACAACGGGGGGGGCGAACACTGAAGCTTTCTTT. Translated, it gives CASTTGGANTEAFF. The chain joins TRBV19 to TRBJ1-1; a possible D gene is TRBD1 (6 bases). Per the germline V gene, CDR1 is LNHDA and CDR2 is SQIVND (reference sequence). CDR3 length equals 14 residues. The V gene lost 7 bases and the J gene lost 1 base, with 13 bases spanning the gap.

V is TRBV5-1 and J is TRBJ1-4; 7 positions agree with TRBD1. Per germline, CDR1 SGHRS and CDR2 YFSETQ. The V gene end was trimmed by 6 bases and the J gene end by 5 bases; junction bases not matched to a gene: 10. CDR3 length: 15 residues. CDR3 sequence reads: CASTLGGTENEKLFF. The CDR3 DNA reads TGCGCCAGCACCCTGGGGGGGACAGAGAATGAAAAACTGTTTTTT.

The V gene is TRBV13, the J gene TRBJ2-3; D gene uncertain. Germline lookup yields CDR1 PRHDT and CDR2 FYEKMQ (reference sequence). The V end lost 6 bases, the J end lost 3 bases, and 13 bases lay between the germline ends. The CDR3 contains 14 residues. CDR3 sequence (DNA): TGTGCCAGCAGGGATGGATGGGCAACAGATACGCAGTATTTT. Protein: CASRDGWATDTQYF. The full variable domain, its missing parts supplied by reference TRBV13 and TRBJ2-3, is AAGVIQSPRHLIKEKRETATLKCYPIPRHDTVYWYQQGPGQDPQFLISFYEKMQSDKGSIPDRFSAQQFSDYHSELNMSSLELGDSALYFCASRDGWATDTQYFGPGTRLTVL.

The CDR3 protein is CASSLGGMGTDTQYF. The CDR3 bases are TGTGCCAGCAGCTTAGGGGGGATGGGTACAGATACGCAGTATTTT. The chain employs TRBV11-2 and TRBJ2-3, with D perhaps being TRBD1 or TRBD2 (5 bases each). The V end was cut by 1 base, the J end by 3 bases, with 11 bases between. Per the germline V gene, CDR1 is SGHAT and CDR2 is FQNNGV. The CDR3 runs to 15 residues.

This clone appeared a few times. The genes are TRBV2 and TRBJ1-2; D call uncertain. V was shortened by 0 bases and J by 8 bases, with 13 bases between the two germline ends. The germline V gene encodes CDR1 SNHLY and CDR2 FYNNEI. The CDR3 length is 14 residues. For the CDR3, the DNA is TGTGCCAGCAGTGAAGCGCTTCTGGGAGGGGGCTACACCTTC. Its protein is CASSEALLGGGYTF. The variable domain in full, completed from reference TRBV2 and TRBJ1-2, reads EPEVTQTPSHQVTQMGQEVILRCVPISNHLYFYWYRQILGQKVEFLVSFYNNEISEKSEIFDDQFSVERPDGSNFTLKIRSTKLEDSAMYFCASSEALLGGGYTFGSGTRLTVV.

This clone was detected a few times. The rearrangement links TRBV5-4 to TRBJ2-7; TRBD2 matches at 9 bases. Germline CDR1 SGHNT, CDR2 YYREEE (reference sequence). V lost 0 bases, J lost 3 bases, and 4 bases stayed unmatched. This CDR3 region has 15 residues. The CDR3 is CASSLGGLADYEQYF. CDR3 sequence (DNA): TGTGCCAGCAGCTTGGGGGGACTAGCCGACTACGAGCAGTACTTC.

The chain recombines TRBV29-1 with TRBJ1-4; 9 bases align to TRBD1. The CDR3 consists of 18 residues. Trimming took 7 bases from V and 5 from J; bases not matched to a gene: 20. CDR1 and CDR2 from the germline V gene are SQVTM and ANQGSEA. CDR3 DNA: TGCAGCGCCGTAGGCCGGGACAGGGATTCGATGATGAATGAAAAACTGTTTTTT. Its protein product is CSAVGRDRDSMMNEKLFF.

This chain uses TRBV4-1 with TRBJ2-4, with TRBD1 matching over 9 bases. V dropped 1 base and J dropped 9; count of bases not matched to a gene: 7. This CDR3 contains 15 residues. Looked up from germline, CDR1 is MGHRA and CDR2 is YSYEKL. For the CDR3, the DNA is TGCGCCAGCAGCCAAGGGGACAGGGATTATGGCATTCAGTACTTC. Amino acids: CASSQGDRDYGIQYF.

This sequence joins TRBV21-1 and TRBJ1-3. TRBV21-1 constitutes a pseudogene. CDR3 length: 16 amino acids. This CDR3 is CASSKDLDYPRNTIYF. As DNA, the CDR3 is TGTGCCAGCAGCAAAGATCTGGACTACCCTAGAAACACCATATATTTT.